This T cell receptor beta chain was identified during a study of response to subunit inactivated influenza vaccine. General study findings and limits: Authors suggested each seasonal influenza vaccination recruits few new T cells.

TCRdb redid the calling of the RT-PCR reads with MiXCR, one entry per CDR3 protein. The profile shows roughly 780,000 distinct CDR3 sequences, around 20% of them singletons. Points on this clonotype: Its antigen is undetermined.

The CDR3 loop spans 15 amino acids. The V gene's germline CDR1 is MNHNS and CDR2 SASEGT. The V end lost 6 bases, the J end lost 7 bases, and 19 bases lay between the germline ends. This chain connects TRBV6-1 to TRBJ2-1, with D perhaps matching TRBD1 (6 bases). This TCR was sampled from a man aged 50 to 59 who received an inactivated influenza vaccine. This material consisted of PBMCs from blood, taken roughly 5 days after vaccination. The DNA for the CDR3 is TGTGCCAGCAGCCCATCGATAGCAAGGGGGAATGAGCAGTTCTTC. Its translation: CASSPSIARGNEQFF.